These T cell receptor beta chains were read from a single sample in a study of cytomegalovirus exposure and HLA in healthy donors. This table comes from immunoSEQ multiplex PCR, and its TCRdb copy is limited to in-frame clones, with some not included. Of 150,000 to 200,000 clones listed, around three quarters are singletons. The sample was PBMCs. The receptors originated from a young woman in good health and CMV-seropositive. Each CDR3 is given with its conserved first and last residue. The order of the fields is D gene, clone size, V gene, J gene, CDR3 protein, CDR3 DNA. The D gene is left open where the match is weak. The size of a clone is reported for some rows only, either as once, few or many, or as a class for expanded clones.

D gene: NA
clone size: NA
V gene: TRBV29-1
J gene: TRBJ2-3
CDR3 protein: CSVEEGGYGQTDTQYF
CDR3 DNA: TGCAGCGTTGAAGAAGGGGGATATGGCCAAACAGATACGCAGTATTTT

D gene: TRBD2
clone size: NA
V gene: TRBV9
J gene: TRBJ2-5
CDR3 protein: CASSPRGGAGETQYF
CDR3 DNA: TGTGCCAGCAGCCCTCGCGGGGGGGCGGGAGAGACCCAGTACTTC

D gene: NA
clone size: NA
V gene: TRBV10-3
J gene: TRBJ2-2
CDR3 protein: CATGGTGELFF
CDR3 DNA: TGTGCCACCGGGGGTACCGGGGAGCTGTTTTTT

D gene: NA
clone size: few
V gene: TRBV5-8
J gene: TRBJ2-4
CDR3 protein: CASSQGGIQYF
CDR3 DNA: TGTGCCAGCAGTCAAGGGGGCATTCAGTACTTC

D gene: TRBD2
clone size: once
V gene: TRBV5-1
J gene: TRBJ2-7
CDR3 protein: CASSLGRPSGSYEQYF
CDR3 DNA: TGCGCCAGCAGCTTGGGGAGGCCTAGCGGGTCCTACGAGCAGTACTTC

D gene: NA
clone size: NA
V gene: TRBV5-1
J gene: TRBJ1-1
CDR3 protein: CASSSHRQERTEAFF
CDR3 DNA: TGCGCCAGCAGCTCTCACCGACAGGAACGTACTGAAGCTTTCTTT

D gene: TRBD2
clone size: NA
V gene: TRBV29-1
J gene: TRBJ2-1
CDR3 protein: CSVESWTSRHNEQFF
CDR3 DNA: TGCAGCGTTGAATCCTGGACTAGCCGGCACAATGAGCAGTTCTTC

D gene: NA
clone size: few
V gene: TRBV5-1
J gene: TRBJ2-1
CDR3 protein: CASMPGTFDNEQFF
CDR3 DNA: TGCGCCAGCATGCCCGGGACATTTGACAATGAGCAGTTCTTC

D gene: TRBD1
clone size: NA
V gene: TRBV7-8
J gene: TRBJ1-5
CDR3 protein: CASSLAGQGRYYQPQHF
CDR3 DNA: TGTGCCAGCAGCTTAGCGGGACAGGGGCGCTATTATCAGCCCCAGCATTTT

D gene: TRBD2
clone size: NA
V gene: TRBV11-2
J gene: TRBJ2-1
CDR3 protein: CASILRGEGYNEQFF
CDR3 DNA: TGTGCCAGCATCCTCCGAGGGGAGGGATACAATGAGCAGTTCTTC

D gene: TRBD2
clone size: NA
V gene: TRBV7-2
J gene: TRBJ2-2
CDR3 protein: CASTREVTGELFF
CDR3 DNA: TGTGCCAGCACCCGGGAGGTCACCGGGGAGCTGTTTTTT

D gene: TRBD1
clone size: NA
V gene: TRBV6-5
J gene: TRBJ1-1
CDR3 protein: CASSYVAGGDTEAFF
CDR3 DNA: TGTGCCAGCAGTTACGTGGCAGGGGGAGACACTGAAGCTTTCTTT

D gene: TRBD2
clone size: few
V gene: TRBV19
J gene: TRBJ2-1
CDR3 protein: CASSIIAGEYNEQFF
CDR3 DNA: TGTGCCAGTAGTATTATAGCGGGGGAGTACAATGAGCAGTTCTTC

D gene: TRBD2
clone size: NA
V gene: TRBV5-1
J gene: TRBJ2-5
CDR3 protein: CASSSGVAGGQETQYF
CDR3 DNA: TGCGCCAGCAGCTCCGGGGTAGCGGGAGGGCAAGAGACCCAGTACTTC

D gene: NA
clone size: NA
V gene: TRBV7-8
J gene: TRBJ2-3
CDR3 protein: CASSRGTTDTQYF
CDR3 DNA: TGTGCCAGCAGCCGGGGGACGACAGATACGCAGTATTTT

D gene: TRBD2
clone size: NA
V gene: TRBV28
J gene: TRBJ2-7
CDR3 protein: CASSLRLAGDYEQYF
CDR3 DNA: TGTGCCAGCAGTTTACGGCTAGCGGGTGACTACGAGCAGTACTTC

D gene: NA
clone size: NA
V gene: TRBV19
J gene: TRBJ1-2
CDR3 protein: CASSITGGGYTF
CDR3 DNA: TGTGCCAGTAGTATCACTGGAGGGGGCTACACCTTC

D gene: NA
clone size: NA
V gene: TRBV9
J gene: TRBJ2-1
CDR3 protein: CASSQTHNEQFF
CDR3 DNA: TGTGCCAGCAGCCAAACACACAATGAGCAGTTCTTC

D gene: NA
clone size: NA
V gene: TRBV7-6
J gene: TRBJ2-1
CDR3 protein: CASSLAQQSSYNEQFF
CDR3 DNA: TGTGCCAGCAGCTTAGCCCAACAGAGCTCCTACAATGAGCAGTTCTTC

D gene: NA
clone size: NA
V gene: TRBV5-1
J gene: TRBJ2-7
CDR3 protein: CASSLYGYEQYF
CDR3 DNA: TGCGCCAGCAGCTTGTACGGGTACGAGCAGTACTTC

D gene: TRBD1
clone size: once
V gene: TRBV5-1
J gene: TRBJ2-7
CDR3 protein: CASSPLQGQGGEQYF
CDR3 DNA: TGCGCCAGCAGCCCGCTCCAGGGACAGGGGGGCGAGCAGTACTTC

D gene: TRBD2
clone size: once
V gene: TRBV18
J gene: TRBJ2-6
CDR3 protein: CASSPLAVPSGANVLTF
CDR3 DNA: TGTGCCAGCTCACCTCTAGCGGTCCCCTCTGGGGCCAACGTCCTGACTTTC

D gene: NA
clone size: NA
V gene: TRBV27
J gene: TRBJ1-5
CDR3 protein: CASSLAGSSNQPQHF
CDR3 DNA: TGTGCCAGCAGCTTAGCGGGGTCTAGCAATCAGCCCCAGCATTTT

D gene: TRBD1
clone size: few
V gene: TRBV25-1
J gene: TRBJ1-1
CDR3 protein: CASSEHRGNTEAFF
CDR3 DNA: TGTGCCAGCAGTGAACACAGGGGGAACACTGAAGCTTTCTTT

D gene: NA
clone size: NA
V gene: TRBV7-2
J gene: TRBJ1-1
CDR3 protein: CASREGVLNTEAFF
CDR3 DNA: TGCGCCAGCAGGGAAGGAGTACTGAACACTGAAGCTTTCTTT

D gene: NA
clone size: NA
V gene: TRBV6-5
J gene: TRBJ1-2
CDR3 protein: CASIPGWGRNYGYTF
CDR3 DNA: TGTGCCAGCATCCCGGGTTGGGGCAGGAACTATGGCTACACCTTC

D gene: TRBD2
clone size: NA
V gene: TRBV15
J gene: TRBJ2-7
CDR3 protein: CATSRGIAGSSYEQYF
CDR3 DNA: TGTGCCACCAGCAGAGGGATAGCGGGAAGCTCCTACGAGCAGTACTTC

D gene: NA
clone size: NA
V gene: TRBV30
J gene: TRBJ2-7
CDR3 protein: CAGSTGDYEQYF
CDR3 DNA: TGTGCCGGAAGCACCGGGGACTACGAGCAGTACTTC

D gene: TRBD1
clone size: NA
V gene: TRBV30
J gene: TRBJ1-5
CDR3 protein: CAWRGQGAPGQPQHF
CDR3 DNA: TGTGCCTGGAGGGGACAGGGGGCTCCAGGTCAGCCCCAGCATTTT

D gene: NA
clone size: NA
V gene: TRBV27
J gene: TRBJ2-3
CDR3 protein: CASSLGRGDTQYF
CDR3 DNA: TGTGCCAGCAGTTTAGGAAGAGGAGATACGCAGTATTTT

D gene: NA
clone size: NA
V gene: TRBV2
J gene: TRBJ1-5
CDR3 protein: CASSVGLSNQPQHF
CDR3 DNA: TGTGCCAGCAGTGTGGGACTCAGCAATCAGCCCCAGCATTTT

D gene: NA
clone size: NA
V gene: TRBV4-1
J gene: TRBJ1-2
CDR3 protein: CASSQGSTLNYGYTF
CDR3 DNA: TGCGCCAGCAGCCAAGGTAGCACCTTAAACTATGGCTACACCTTC

D gene: TRBD1
clone size: once
V gene: TRBV9
J gene: TRBJ1-1
CDR3 protein: CASSLGAGGANTEAFF
CDR3 DNA: TGTGCCAGCAGCCTTGGGGCAGGGGGCGCGAACACTGAAGCTTTCTTT

D gene: TRBD1
clone size: NA
V gene: TRBV5-1
J gene: TRBJ2-7
CDR3 protein: CASSWGQDPSYEQYF
CDR3 DNA: TGCGCCAGCAGCTGGGGACAGGACCCCTCCTACGAGCAGTACTTC

D gene: NA
clone size: NA
V gene: TRBV15
J gene: TRBJ1-2
CDR3 protein: CATSRDRSYGYTF
CDR3 DNA: TGTGCCACCAGCAGAGACCGGTCTTATGGCTACACCTTC

D gene: NA
clone size: NA
V gene: TRBV7-8
J gene: TRBJ1-1
CDR3 protein: CASSQQSALRAFF
CDR3 DNA: TGTGCCAGCAGCCAGCAGAGCGCGTTGCGAGCTTTCTTT

D gene: NA
clone size: NA
V gene: TRBV5-1
J gene: TRBJ2-5
CDR3 protein: CASSTQGGSEETQYF
CDR3 DNA: TGCGCCAGCAGCACGCAGGGAGGCTCAGAAGAGACCCAGTACTTC

D gene: TRBD1
clone size: NA
V gene: TRBV7-9
J gene: TRBJ1-2
CDR3 protein: CASSQGTGGPYGYTF
CDR3 DNA: TGTGCCAGCAGCCAGGGGACAGGGGGACCGTATGGCTACACCTTC

D gene: NA
clone size: NA
V gene: TRBV5-1
J gene: TRBJ2-7
CDR3 protein: CASSLTGVEQYF
CDR3 DNA: TGCGCCAGCAGCTTGACAGGAGTCGAGCAGTACTTC

D gene: NA
clone size: NA
V gene: TRBV20-1
J gene: TRBJ2-1
CDR3 protein: CSARVYDEQFF
CDR3 DNA: TGCAGTGCTAGAGTCTACGATGAGCAGTTCTTC

D gene: TRBD2
clone size: NA
V gene: TRBV18
J gene: TRBJ2-3
CDR3 protein: CASSPRPGLAGGSTDTQYF
CDR3 DNA: TGTGCCAGCTCACCAAGGCCCGGACTAGCGGGAGGAAGCACAGATACGCAGTATTTT

D gene: NA
clone size: NA
V gene: TRBV2
J gene: TRBJ2-7
CDR3 protein: CASGLAESYEQYF
CDR3 DNA: TGTGCCAGCGGATTAGCGGAATCCTACGAGCAGTACTTC

D gene: NA
clone size: NA
V gene: TRBV21-1
J gene: TRBJ2-7
CDR3 protein: CASRQRCYEQYF
CDR3 DNA: TGTGCCAGCCGACAGAGGTGCTACGAGCAGTACTTC

D gene: TRBD2
clone size: NA
V gene: TRBV4-1
J gene: TRBJ2-7
CDR3 protein: CASSLGLALSSYEQYF
CDR3 DNA: TGCGCCAGCAGCCTAGGACTAGCGCTCAGCTCCTACGAGCAGTACTTC

D gene: TRBD1
clone size: NA
V gene: TRBV27
J gene: TRBJ2-1
CDR3 protein: CASHLDRGHYNEQFF
CDR3 DNA: TGTGCCAGCCATCTAGACAGGGGGCATTACAATGAGCAGTTCTTC

D gene: TRBD1
clone size: few
V gene: TRBV4-3
J gene: TRBJ1-1
CDR3 protein: CASSRKLTGDTEAFF
CDR3 DNA: TGCGCCAGCAGCCGAAAGCTAACAGGGGACACTGAAGCTTTCTTT

D gene: NA
clone size: once
V gene: TRBV4-2
J gene: TRBJ1-1
CDR3 protein: CAAAIGMNTEAFF
CDR3 DNA: TGTGCCGCTGCGATCGGGATGAACACTGAAGCTTTCTTT

D gene: NA
clone size: few
V gene: TRBV5-1
J gene: TRBJ2-1
CDR3 protein: CASSGSSASSYNEQFF
CDR3 DNA: TGCGCCAGCAGCGGTTCTAGCGCGAGCTCCTACAATGAGCAGTTCTTC

D gene: NA
clone size: NA
V gene: TRBV29-1
J gene: TRBJ2-3
CDR3 protein: CSVDEGTDTQYF
CDR3 DNA: TGCAGCGTTGATGAGGGTACAGATACGCAGTATTTT

D gene: TRBD2
clone size: NA
V gene: TRBV14
J gene: TRBJ2-1
CDR3 protein: CASSPGLDAGHEQFF
CDR3 DNA: TGTGCCAGCAGTCCCGGACTAGACGCGGGACATGAGCAGTTCTTC

D gene: TRBD2
clone size: NA
V gene: TRBV27
J gene: TRBJ2-5
CDR3 protein: CASSPRTSGVKETQYF
CDR3 DNA: TGTGCCAGCAGTCCACGGACTAGCGGGGTGAAAGAGACCCAGTACTTC

D gene: NA
clone size: NA
V gene: TRBV7-9
J gene: TRBJ1-3
CDR3 protein: CASSPTVTGNTIYF
CDR3 DNA: TGTGCCAGCAGCCCGACAGTTACTGGAAACACCATATATTTT

D gene: TRBD1
clone size: NA
V gene: TRBV30
J gene: TRBJ1-2
CDR3 protein: CAWIYPGQGASYGYTF
CDR3 DNA: TGTGCCTGGATTTACCCGGGACAGGGGGCATCCTATGGCTACACCTTC

D gene: NA
clone size: NA
V gene: TRBV7-7
J gene: TRBJ1-4
CDR3 protein: CASSLGSGEKLFF
CDR3 DNA: TGTGCCAGCAGCTTGGGTTCAGGGGAAAAACTGTTTTTT

D gene: TRBD2
clone size: NA
V gene: TRBV29-1
J gene: TRBJ2-5
CDR3 protein: CSVGLAGGQETQYF
CDR3 DNA: TGCAGCGTTGGACTAGCGGGAGGGCAAGAGACCCAGTACTTC

D gene: NA
clone size: once
V gene: TRBV5-1
J gene: TRBJ1-1
CDR3 protein: CASSLLFGGKNTEAFF
CDR3 DNA: TGCGCCAGCAGCTTACTGTTCGGGGGTAAGAACACTGAAGCTTTCTTT

D gene: TRBD2
clone size: NA
V gene: TRBV4-3
J gene: TRBJ2-7
CDR3 protein: CASSQGREASYEQYF
CDR3 DNA: TGCGCCAGCAGCCAGGGGCGGGAGGCCTCCTACGAGCAGTACTTC